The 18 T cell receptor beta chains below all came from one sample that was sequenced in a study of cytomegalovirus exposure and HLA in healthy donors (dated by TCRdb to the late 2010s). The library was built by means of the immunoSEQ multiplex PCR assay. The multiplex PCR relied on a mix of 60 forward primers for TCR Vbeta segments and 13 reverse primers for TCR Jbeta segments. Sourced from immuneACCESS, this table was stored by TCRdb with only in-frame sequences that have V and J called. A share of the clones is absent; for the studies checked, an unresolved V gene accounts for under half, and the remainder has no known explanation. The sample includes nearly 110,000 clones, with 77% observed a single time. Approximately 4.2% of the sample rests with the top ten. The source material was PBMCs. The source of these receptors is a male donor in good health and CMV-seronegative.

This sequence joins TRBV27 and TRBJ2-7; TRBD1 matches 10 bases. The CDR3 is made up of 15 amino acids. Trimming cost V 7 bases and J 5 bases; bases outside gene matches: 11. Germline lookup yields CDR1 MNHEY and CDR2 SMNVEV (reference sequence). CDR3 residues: CASNPNRDRGHEQYF. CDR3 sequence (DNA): TGTGCCAGCAACCCGAACCGGGACAGGGGCCACGAGCAGTACTTC.

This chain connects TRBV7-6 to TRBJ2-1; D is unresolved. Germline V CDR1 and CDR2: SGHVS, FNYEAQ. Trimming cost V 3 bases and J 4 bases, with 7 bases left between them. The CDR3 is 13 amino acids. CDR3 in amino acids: CASSFGPYNEQFF. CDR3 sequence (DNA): TGTGCCAGCAGCTTTGGGCCATACAATGAGCAGTTCTTC.

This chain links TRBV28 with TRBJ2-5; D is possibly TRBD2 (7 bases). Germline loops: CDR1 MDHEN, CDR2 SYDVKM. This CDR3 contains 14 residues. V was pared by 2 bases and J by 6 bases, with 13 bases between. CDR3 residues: CASSLGGAVKTQYF. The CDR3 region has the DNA TGTGCCAGCAGTTTAGGGGGGGCAGTAAAGACCCAGTACTTC.

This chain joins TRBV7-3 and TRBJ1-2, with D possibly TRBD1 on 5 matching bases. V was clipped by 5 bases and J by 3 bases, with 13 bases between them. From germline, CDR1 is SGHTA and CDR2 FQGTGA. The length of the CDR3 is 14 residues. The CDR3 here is CASSGHGGDYGYTF. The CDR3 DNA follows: TGTGCCAGCAGCGGCCACGGGGGGGACTATGGCTACACCTTC.

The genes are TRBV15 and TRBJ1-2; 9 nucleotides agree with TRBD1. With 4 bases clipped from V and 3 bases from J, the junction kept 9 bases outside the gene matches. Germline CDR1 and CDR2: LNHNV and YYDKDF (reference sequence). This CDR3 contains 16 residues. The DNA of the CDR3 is TGTGCCACCAGCAACGAACCCGGGACAGGGTACTATGGCTACACCTTC. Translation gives CATSNEPGTGYYGYTF. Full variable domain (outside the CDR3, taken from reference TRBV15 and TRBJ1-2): DAMVIQNPRYQVTQFGKPVTLSCSQTLNHNVMYWYQQKSSQAPKLLFHYYDKDFNNEADTPDNFQSRRPNTSFCFLDIRSPGLGDTAMYLCATSNEPGTGYYGYTFGSGTRLTVV.

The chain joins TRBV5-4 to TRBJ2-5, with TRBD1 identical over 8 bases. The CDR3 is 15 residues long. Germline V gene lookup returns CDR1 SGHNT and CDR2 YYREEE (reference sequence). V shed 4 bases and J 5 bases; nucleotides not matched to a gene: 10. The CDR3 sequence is CASSAAAGGGETQYF. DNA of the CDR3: TGTGCCAGCAGCGCGGCGGCAGGGGGCGGGGAGACCCAGTACTTC.

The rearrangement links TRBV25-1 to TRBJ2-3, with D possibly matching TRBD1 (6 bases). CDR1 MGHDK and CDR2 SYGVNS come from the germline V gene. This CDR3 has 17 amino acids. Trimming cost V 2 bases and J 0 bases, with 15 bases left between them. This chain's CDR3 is CASSEPYQGSSTDTQYF. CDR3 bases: TGTGCCAGCAGTGAACCCTACCAGGGGTCTAGCACAGATACGCAGTATTTT.

CDR3 protein: CASSPGTGNYEQYF. DNA for the CDR3: TGTGCCAGCTCACCCGGGACAGGGAACTACGAGCAGTACTTC. The chain employs TRBV18 and TRBJ2-7, with TRBD1 identical over 9 bases. The CDR3 totals 14 residues. Germline V gene lookup returns CDR1 KGHSH and CDR2 LQKENI. The junction had 3 bases not matched to a gene; V was cut back by 3 bases and J by 3 bases.

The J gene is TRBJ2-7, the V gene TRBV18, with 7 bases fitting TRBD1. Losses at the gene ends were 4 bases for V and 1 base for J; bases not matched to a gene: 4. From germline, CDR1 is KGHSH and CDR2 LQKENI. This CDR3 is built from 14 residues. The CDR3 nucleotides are TGTGCCAGCTCACGAACGGGACAGTCCTACGAGCAGTACTTC. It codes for CASSRTGQSYEQYF. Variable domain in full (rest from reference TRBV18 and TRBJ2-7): NAGVMQNPRHLVRRRGQEARLRCSPMKGHSHVYWYRQLPEEGLKFMVYLQKENIIDESGMPKERFSAEFPKEGPSILRIQQVVRGDSAAYFCASSRTGQSYEQYFGPGTRLTVT.

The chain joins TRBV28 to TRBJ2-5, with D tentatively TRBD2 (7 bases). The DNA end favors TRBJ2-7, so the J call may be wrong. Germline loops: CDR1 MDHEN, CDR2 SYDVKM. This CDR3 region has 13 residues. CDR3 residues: CASNVGGLYEQYF. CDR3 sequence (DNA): TGTGCCAGTAACGTCGGGGGGCTTTACGAGCAGTACTTC.

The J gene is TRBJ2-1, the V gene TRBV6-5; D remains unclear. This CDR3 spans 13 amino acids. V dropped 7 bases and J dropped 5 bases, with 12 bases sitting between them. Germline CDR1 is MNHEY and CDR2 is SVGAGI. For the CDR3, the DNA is TGTGCCAGCAAGTTAGCCAGCCACAATGAGCAGTTCTTC. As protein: CASKLASHNEQFF.

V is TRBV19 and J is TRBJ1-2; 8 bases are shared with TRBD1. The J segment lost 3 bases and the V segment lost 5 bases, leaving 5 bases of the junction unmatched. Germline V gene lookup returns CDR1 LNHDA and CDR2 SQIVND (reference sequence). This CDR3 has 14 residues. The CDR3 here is CASSWTGWDYGYTF. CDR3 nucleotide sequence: TGTGCCAGTAGTTGGACAGGGTGGGACTATGGCTACACCTTC.

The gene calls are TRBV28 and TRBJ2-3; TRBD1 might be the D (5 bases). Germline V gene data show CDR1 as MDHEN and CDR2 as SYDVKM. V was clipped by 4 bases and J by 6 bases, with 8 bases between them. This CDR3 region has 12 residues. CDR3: CASSSGYDTQYF. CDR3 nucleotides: TGTGCCAGCAGTTCAGGGTACGATACGCAGTATTTT.

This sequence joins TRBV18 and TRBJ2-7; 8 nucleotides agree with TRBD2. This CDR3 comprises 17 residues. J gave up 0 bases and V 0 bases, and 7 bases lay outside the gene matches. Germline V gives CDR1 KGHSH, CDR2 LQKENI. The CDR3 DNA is TGTGCCAGCTCACCACCTGGCGGGAGGCTTAACTCCTACGAGCAGTACTTC. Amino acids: CASSPPGGRLNSYEQYF.

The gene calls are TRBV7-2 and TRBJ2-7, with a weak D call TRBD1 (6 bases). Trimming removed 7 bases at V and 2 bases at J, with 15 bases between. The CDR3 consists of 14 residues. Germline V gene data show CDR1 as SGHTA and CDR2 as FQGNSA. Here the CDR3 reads CASTPQKGAYEQYF. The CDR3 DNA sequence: TGTGCCAGCACCCCCCAAAAGGGGGCCTACGAGCAGTACTTC.

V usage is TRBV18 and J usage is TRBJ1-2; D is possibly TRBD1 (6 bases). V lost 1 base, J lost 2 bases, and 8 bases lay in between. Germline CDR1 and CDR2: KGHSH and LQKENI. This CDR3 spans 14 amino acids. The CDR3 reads CASSPRDNNYGYTF. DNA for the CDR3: TGTGCCAGCTCACCACGGGACAACAACTATGGCTACACCTTC.

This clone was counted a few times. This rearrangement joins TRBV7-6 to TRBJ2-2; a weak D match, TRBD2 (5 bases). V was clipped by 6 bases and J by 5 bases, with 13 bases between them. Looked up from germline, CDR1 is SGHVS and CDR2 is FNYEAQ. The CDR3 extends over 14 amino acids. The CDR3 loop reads CASSYTGYTGELFF. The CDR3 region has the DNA TGTGCCAGCAGTTACACGGGGTATACCGGGGAGCTGTTTTTT.

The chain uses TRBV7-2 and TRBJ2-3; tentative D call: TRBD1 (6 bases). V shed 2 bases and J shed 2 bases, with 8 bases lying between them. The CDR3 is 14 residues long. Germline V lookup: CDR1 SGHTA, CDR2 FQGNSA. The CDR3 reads CASSLYRDTDTQYF. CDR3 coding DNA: TGTGCCAGCAGCTTATACAGGGACACAGATACGCAGTATTTT.